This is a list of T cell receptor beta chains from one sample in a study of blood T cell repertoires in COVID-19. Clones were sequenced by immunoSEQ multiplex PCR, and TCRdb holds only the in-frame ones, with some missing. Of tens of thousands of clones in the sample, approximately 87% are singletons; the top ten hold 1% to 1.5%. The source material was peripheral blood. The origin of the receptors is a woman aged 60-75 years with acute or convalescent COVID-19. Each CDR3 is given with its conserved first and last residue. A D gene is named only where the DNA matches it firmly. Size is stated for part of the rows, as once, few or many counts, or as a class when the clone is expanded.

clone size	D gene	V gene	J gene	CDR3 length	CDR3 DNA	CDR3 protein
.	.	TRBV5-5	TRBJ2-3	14	TGTGCCAGCAGCTTCGGAGGGGCGCATCAGCCCCAGTATTTT	CASSFGGAHQPQYF
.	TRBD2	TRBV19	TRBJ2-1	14	TGTGCCAGTAGTATGGTTCTAGCGGACAATGAGCAGTTCTTC	CASSMVLADNEQFF
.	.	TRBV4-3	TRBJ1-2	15	TGCGCCAGCAGCGTATGGGCAGAAAGTCTCTATGGCTACACCTTC	CASSVWAESLYGYTF
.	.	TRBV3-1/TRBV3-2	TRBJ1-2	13	TGTGCCAGCAGCCTCAGGGAAGATGGAGGCTACACCTTC	CASSLREDGGYTF
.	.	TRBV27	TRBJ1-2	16	TGTGCCAGCAGAATCCAGGCCTCCGGAGGGGCCTATGGCTACACCTTC	CASRIQASGGAYGYTF
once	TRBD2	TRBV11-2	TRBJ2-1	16	TGTGCCAGCAGCTTGTCCGGACTAGCGGCTTACAATGAGCAGTTCTTC	CASSLSGLAAYNEQFF
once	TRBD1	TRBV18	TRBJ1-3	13	TGTGCCAGCACGACAGGGCTATCGAACACCATATATTTT	CASTTGLSNTIYF
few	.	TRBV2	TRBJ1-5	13	TGTGCCAGCAGTGTCACCGGGGATCAGCCCCAGCATTTT	CASSVTGDQPQHF
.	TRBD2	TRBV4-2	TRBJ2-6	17	TGTGCCAGCAGCCAAGATTTTAGCGGGACCTGGGCCAACGTCCTGACTTTC	CASSQDFSGTWANVLTF
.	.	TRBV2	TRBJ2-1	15	TGTGCCAGCAGTGAAGCCCACAAAGTCGTCCCCCTCCAGTTCTTC	CASSEAHKVVPLQFF
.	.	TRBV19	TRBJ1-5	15	TGTGCCAGTAGGACCGGGAGGGATCGCAATCAGCCCCAGCATTTT	CASRTGRDRNQPQHF
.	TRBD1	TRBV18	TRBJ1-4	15	TGTGCCAGCTCACCAGGGACAGGTCTACTGGAAAAACTGTTTTTT	CASSPGTGLLEKLFF
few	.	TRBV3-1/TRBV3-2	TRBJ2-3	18	TGTGCCAGCAGCCAAGTCGATGATTGGGCAGCTAGCACAGATACGCAGTATTTT	CASSQVDDWAASTDTQYF
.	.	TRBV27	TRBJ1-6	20	TGTGCCAGCAGTTTATTCGGCAGGGTTGCTTTGAGCTCCTATAATTCACCCCTCCACTTT	CASSLFGRVALSSYNSPLHF
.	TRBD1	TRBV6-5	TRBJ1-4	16	TGTGCCAGCAGTTACGGGAGGACAGGGGTCCCTGAAAAACTGTTTTTT	CASSYGRTGVPEKLFF